This T cell receptor beta chain comes out of a study of T cell repertoires in cytomegalovirus infection. Study as a whole: An indication of both CMV infection and matching HLA type came from public TCR beta signatures.

Each CDR3 protein is one row after TCRdb ran MiXCR on the reads. This table has around 270,000 distinct CDR3 sequences, over 8% appearing once. Notes on the study in general: HLA-C-restricted CMV-specific TCR beta clonotypes were dominant in the ex vivo response.

This clonotype has at least ten counts. No antigen is known for it. V dropped 5 bases and J dropped 4 bases, with 17 bases sitting between them. Germline CDR1 MDHEN, CDR2 SYDVKM. The CDR3 is made up of 15 amino acids. The gene calls are TRBV28 and TRBJ1-1; a possible D gene is TRBD1 (5 bases). The sequence was collected from a human donor in good health (CMV status not recorded). Some clones in this sample may be carry-over from other donors' samples. Sequencing was performed on PBMCs. For the CDR3, the DNA is TGTGCCAGCAGTGGGGCAAACAGACGAGGCACTGAAGCTTTCTTT. This codes for CASSGANRRGTEAFF.